The 28 T cell receptor beta chains below come from one sample, sequenced in a study of blood T cell repertoires in COVID-19 (dated by TCRdb to 2020 to 2021). The library was built by means of the immunoSEQ multiplex PCR assay. TCRdb holds this immuneACCESS table with in-frame rearrangements only. Some clones are missing; in checked studies, unresolved V genes explain under half, and the rest has no known cause. The sample includes over 90,000 clones, with 80% to 90% observed a single time. In total, the top ten clones hold about 1.7% of the sample. The sample was peripheral blood. The receptor set was obtained from a man at least 80 years old with acute or convalescent COVID-19.

The chain carries TRBV28 and TRBJ2-5; maybe TRBD2 (6 bases). Trimming removed 3 bases from V and 1 base from J, with 9 bases in between. Germline V gene lookup returns CDR1 MDHEN and CDR2 SYDVKM. The CDR3 consists of 14 residues. The CDR3 DNA reads as TGTGCCAGCAGTTTGGCGGGGTTCCAAGAGACCCAGTACTTC. It encodes CASSLAGFQETQYF.

V and J are TRBV7-2 and TRBJ2-3, with D unclear. CDR3 size: 15 residues. Germline CDR1 and CDR2: SGHTA and FQGNSA. V was pared by 0 bases and J by 2 bases, with 9 bases between. The CDR3 sequence is CASSLALSITDTQYF. CDR3 in DNA: TGTGCCAGCAGCTTAGCGCTATCCATCACAGATACGCAGTATTTT.

The CDR3 sequence is CASSLTGGAWSYNSPLHF. The DNA for the CDR3 is TGTGCCAGCAGCTTGACAGGGGGCGCCTGGTCCTATAATTCACCCCTCCACTTT. The V gene is TRBV5-6, the J gene TRBJ1-6; 9 bases agree with TRBD1. Trimming removed 1 base from V and 1 base from J; junction bases left unmatched: 6. Germline V CDR1 and CDR2: SGHDT, YYEEEE. This CDR3 has 18 residues.

The gene calls are TRBV7-3 and TRBJ1-1, with a tentative D call TRBD1 (5 bases). The CDR3 consists of 13 residues. Germline V gene data show CDR1 as SGHTA and CDR2 as FQGTGA. The V end was cut by 5 bases, the J end by 1 base, with 8 bases between. The CDR3 reads CASSRQQNTEAFF. As DNA, the CDR3 is TGTGCCAGCAGCCGACAGCAGAACACTGAAGCTTTCTTT.

This clone was seen just once. The V call is TRBV3-1 (or the pseudogene TRBV3-2), the J call TRBJ2-1; TRBD1 agrees at 10 bases. This CDR3 contains 16 residues. Trimming removed 1 base from V and 7 bases from J; junction bases left unmatched: 7. The germline V gene has CDR1 LGHDT and CDR2 YNNKEL (reference sequence). The CDR3 DNA follows: TGTGCCAGCAGCCAAGTTAGGACAGGGGGTCGGAATGAGCAGTTCTTC. It yields the protein CASSQVRTGGRNEQFF.

This clone turned up a few times. This chain links TRBV7-8 with TRBJ2-5; maybe TRBD1 (6 bases). The V and J ends lost 1 base and 1 base respectively, with 13 bases between them. The length of the CDR3 is 16 residues. From germline, CDR1 is SGHVS and CDR2 FQNEAQ. CDR3 loop: CASSLDRVVAQETQYF. CDR3 nucleotides: TGTGCCAGCAGCTTAGACAGGGTAGTTGCCCAAGAGACCCAGTACTTC.

This clone was seen once. V is TRBV5-6 and J is TRBJ1-2; D not resolved. This CDR3 has 14 amino acids. CDR1 and CDR2 (germline): SGHDT, YYEEEE. Trimming stripped 4 bases from V and 8 bases from J, with 18 bases between. This CDR3 is CASSQTFGVGGYTF. The DNA for the CDR3 is TGTGCCAGCAGCCAGACCTTCGGGGTAGGAGGCTACACCTTC.

The chain employs TRBV29-1 and TRBJ1-2, with 8 nucleotides matching TRBD1. CDR1 is SQVTM, CDR2 ANQGSEA, per germline. The CDR3 extends over 13 amino acids. J was trimmed by 8 bases and V by 4 bases; bases with no gene match: 9. CDR3 region: CSVARTGSSGYTF. Here the CDR3 DNA reads TGCAGCGTTGCCCGGACAGGGTCTAGCGGCTACACCTTC. The full variable domain, in which reference TRBV29-1 and TRBJ1-2 provide the parts outside the CDR3, is SAVISQKPSRDICQRGTSLTIQCQVDSQVTMMFWYRQQPGQSLTLIATANQGSEATYESGFVIDKFPISRPNLTFSTLTVSNMSPEDSSIYLCSVARTGSSGYTFGSGTRLTVV.

CDR3 nucleotides: TGTGCCAGCAGCGTAACTCCTAGCGGGTGGGCCAAGCAGTACTTC. It codes for CASSVTPSGWAKQYF. The chain recombines TRBV9 with TRBJ2-7; 8 bases line up with TRBD2. The V gene's germline CDR1 is SGDLS and CDR2 YYNGEE. J was trimmed by 8 bases and V by 1 base; bases with no gene match: 11. This CDR3 spans 15 amino acids.

The V gene is TRBV6-5, the J gene TRBJ1-3, with TRBD1 as a possible D gene (6 bases). The germline V gene has CDR1 MNHEY and CDR2 SVGAGI. Deletions cut 6 bases from V and 2 bases from J, with 8 bases between. CDR3 size: 13 residues. The CDR3 nucleotides read TGTGCCAGCAGCAAGGGGGCTGGAAACACCATATATTTT. Encoded protein: CASSKGAGNTIYF.

The V and J genes are TRBV30 and TRBJ1-6; D is perhaps TRBD1 (5 bases). The germline V gene encodes CDR1 GTSNPN and CDR2 SVGIG (reference sequence). The CDR3 loop spans 15 amino acids. The germline V and J ends were trimmed by 1 base and 7 bases, with 14 bases remaining between them. The DNA of the CDR3 is TGTGCCTGGAGTGGCCTGGGGGGGACCAATTCACCCCTCCACTTT. Translating gives CAWSGLGGTNSPLHF. The complete variable domain, with remaining parts taken from reference TRBV30 and TRBJ1-6, reads SQTIHQWPATLVQPVGSPLSLECTVEGTSNPNLYWYRQAAGRGLQLLFYSVGIGQISSEVPQNLSASRPQDRQFILSSKKLLLSDSGFYLCAWSGLGGTNSPLHFGNGTRLTVT.

The genes are TRBV9 and TRBJ2-2; 8 bases line up with TRBD2. The junction had 5 bases not matched to a gene; V was cut back by 3 bases and J by 1 base. The CDR3 length is 16 residues. The V gene's germline CDR1 is SGDLS and CDR2 YYNGEE. The CDR3 bases are TGTGCCAGCAGCGCCGGACTAGCCGAGAACACCGGGGAGCTGTTTTTT. Its translation: CASSAGLAENTGELFF.

The chain joins TRBV20-1 to TRBJ1-5; D not resolved. CDR3 length equals 13 residues. The germline gives CDR1 DFQATT, CDR2 SNEGSKA (reference sequence). Trimming cost V 3 bases and J 5 bases, with 11 bases left between them. The CDR3 is CSASAGVHQPQHF. DNA of the CDR3: TGCAGTGCTAGTGCCGGGGTTCATCAGCCCCAGCATTTT.

The chain is built from TRBV24-1 and TRBJ2-1, with D maybe TRBD2 (5 bases). The V end was cut by 3 bases, the J end by 10 bases, with 9 bases between. This CDR3 is built from 12 residues. The germline CDR1 and CDR2 sequences are KGHDR and SFDVKD. In nucleotides, the CDR3 is TGTGCCACCAGTGATAGATCGGGGGAGCAGTTCTTC. It encodes CATSDRSGEQFF.

Worth noting for this clone: A read error may produce the germline difference seen at one junction end. The chain has TRBV11-2 and TRBJ1-1; D possibly corresponds to TRBD1 (6 bases). CDR1 is SGHAT and CDR2 is FQNNGV in the germline V gene. This CDR3 spans 13 amino acids. The CDR3 DNA is TGTGCCAGCAGCTTGGGTAGGGACACCGAAGCTTTCTTT. It specifies CASSLGRDTEAFF.

V and J are TRBV7-3 and TRBJ2-2; D is unclear. Trimming left V 2 bases short and J 11 bases short, with 12 bases between. Germline CDR1 reads SGHTA; CDR2 reads FQGTGA. The CDR3 is 13 amino acids. CDR3 DNA sequence: TGTGCCAGCAGCTTAGCCCCAGGTGCAGAGCTGTTTTTT. Protein sequence: CASSLAPGAELFF.

V gene TRBV5-6 combines with J gene TRBJ2-1; 7 bases match TRBD1. Per the germline V gene, CDR1 is SGHDT and CDR2 is YYEEEE. Trimming at V came to 7 bases and at J to 7 bases, leaving 17 bases not matched to a gene. This CDR3 has 16 residues. As DNA, the CDR3 is TGTGCCAGCGGGTCCATCCGGGACAGATTTCTTAATGAGCAGTTCTTC. This translates into CASGSIRDRFLNEQFF. Complete variable domain (other parts from reference TRBV5-6 and TRBJ2-1): DAGVTQSPTHLIKTRGQQVTLRCSPKSGHDTVSWYQQALGQGPQFIFQYYEEEERQRGNFPDRFSGHQFPNYSSELNVNALLLGDSALYLCASGSIRDRFLNEQFFGPGTRLTVL.

This sequence joins TRBV30 and TRBJ1-2; perhaps TRBD1 as D (6 bases). V lost 0 bases to trimming and J lost 8 bases, with 13 bases between them. This CDR3 is built from 13 residues. Per germline, CDR1 GTSNPN and CDR2 SVGIG (reference sequence). CDR3 loop: CAWSVRPGEGYTF. The CDR3 DNA is TGTGCCTGGAGTGTACGCCCAGGGGAAGGCTACACCTTC.

This clone was recorded many times. The chain has TRBV6-1 and TRBJ1-5; D is undetermined. Trimming cost V 3 bases and J 4 bases, with 10 bases left between them. CDR1 and CDR2 from the germline V gene are MNHNS and SASEGT. The CDR3 has 14 amino acids. CDR3 sequence (DNA): TGTGCCAGCAGTGAGGGCAGGTTTAATCAGCCCCAGCATTTT. It specifies CASSEGRFNQPQHF.

This chain joins TRBV3-1 (or the pseudogene TRBV3-2) and TRBJ2-5, with D perhaps matching TRBD2 (5 bases). The CDR3 has 13 amino acids. Trimming left V 4 bases short and J 4 bases short, with 10 bases between. Germline CDR1 is LGHDT and CDR2 is YNNKEL (reference sequence). The CDR3 sequence is CASSLFSAETQYF. The CDR3 region has the DNA TGTGCCAGCAGCCTTTTTAGCGCAGAGACCCAGTACTTC.

The CDR3 protein is CAWSVTISTSGSRTDTQYF. The CDR3, as DNA: TGTGCCTGGAGTGTAACTATCTCGACTAGCGGGAGTCGTACAGATACGCAGTATTTT. The chain recombines TRBV30 with TRBJ2-3; 12 positions match TRBD2. Trimming removed 0 bases from V and 3 bases from J; junction bases left unmatched: 13. The CDR3 is 19 amino acids. Per the germline V gene, CDR1 is GTSNPN and CDR2 is SVGIG (reference sequence). The variable domain in full, with the rest retrieved from reference TRBV30 and TRBJ2-3, is SQTIHQWPATLVQPVGSPLSLECTVEGTSNPNLYWYRQAAGRGLQLLFYSVGIGQISSEVPQNLSASRPQDRQFILSSKKLLLSDSGFYLCAWSVTISTSGSRTDTQYFGPGTRLTVL.

The chain joins TRBV6-5 to TRBJ1-4; 9 positions match TRBD1. The CDR3 totals 15 residues. The V gene's germline CDR1 is MNHEY and CDR2 SVGAGI. Trimming at V came to 8 bases and at J to 4 bases, leaving 8 bases not matched to a gene. CDR3 loop: CASAGQGQGNEKLFF. The CDR3 bases are TGTGCCAGCGCCGGACAGGGGCAGGGTAATGAAAAACTGTTTTTT.

This clone was counted ten times or more. The chain employs TRBV2 and TRBJ2-3; no reliable D call. Trimming removed 5 bases at V and 4 bases at J, with 13 bases between. Germline values: CDR1 SNHLY, CDR2 FYNNEI. The CDR3 is 14 amino acids. The CDR3: CASSNVLRADTQYF. The CDR3 DNA is TGTGCCAGCAGTAACGTACTCCGGGCAGATACGCAGTATTTT.

The rearrangement links TRBV5-1 to TRBJ2-5; 9 bases match TRBD2. The CDR3 runs to 12 residues. V shed 8 bases and J 5 bases; nucleotides not matched to a gene: 4. From germline, CDR1 is SGHRS and CDR2 YFSETQ. Written as DNA, the CDR3 is TGCGCCAGTAGCGGGAGAGGGGAGACCCAGTACTTC. This gives the protein CASSGRGETQYF.

The CDR3 protein is CASSLGGLAGVGEQYF. CDR3 nucleotides: TGTGCCAGCAGCTTGGGGGGACTAGCGGGAGTAGGCGAGCAGTACTTC. V and J are TRBV5-6 and TRBJ2-7; TRBD2 aligns across 14 bases. Per germline, CDR1 SGHDT and CDR2 YYEEEE. V was pared by 0 bases and J by 6 bases, with 5 bases of the junction left unmatched. This CDR3 is built from 16 residues.

This chain links TRBV5-3 with TRBJ1-4; TRBD1 is a possible D gene (5 bases). TRBV5-3 is an ORF for which the function is uncertain. This CDR3 spans 15 amino acids. Trimming left V 5 bases short and J 3 bases short, with 14 bases between. As DNA, the CDR3 is TGTGCCAGAAGTTCTATATGGGGGGCTAATGAAAAACTGTTTTTT. It translates to CARSSIWGANEKLFF.

The chain combines TRBV7-2 with TRBJ1-2; maybe TRBD1 (6 bases). Trimming took 3 bases from V and 1 from J, leaving 9 bases between them. CDR3 length: 14 amino acids. Germline lookup yields CDR1 SGHTA and CDR2 FQGNSA. This chain's CDR3 is CASSLQGYNYGYTF. CDR3 nucleotide sequence: TGTGCCAGCAGCTTGCAGGGGTATAACTATGGCTACACCTTC.

With regard to this clone: A read error may account for a junction end that differs from germline. The chain recombines TRBV7-9 with TRBJ2-7, with D possibly matching TRBD2 (6 bases). The germline V gene encodes CDR1 SEHNR and CDR2 FQNEAQ (reference sequence). The CDR3 contains 15 residues. The CDR3 here is CASSLVGGSSNEQYF. The CDR3, as DNA: TGTGCCAGCAGCTTAGTGGGGGGAAGCTCCAACGAGCAGTACTTC.